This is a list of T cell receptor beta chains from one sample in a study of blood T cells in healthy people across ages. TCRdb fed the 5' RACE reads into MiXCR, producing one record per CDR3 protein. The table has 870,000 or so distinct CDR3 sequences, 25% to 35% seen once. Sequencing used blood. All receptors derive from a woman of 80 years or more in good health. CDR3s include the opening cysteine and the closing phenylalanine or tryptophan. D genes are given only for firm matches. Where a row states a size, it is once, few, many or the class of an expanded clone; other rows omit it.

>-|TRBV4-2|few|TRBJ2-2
TGTGCCAGCAGCCCCGAGGTCGTAGCGGCGAACACCGGGGAGCTGTTTTTT
CASSPEVVAANTGELFF
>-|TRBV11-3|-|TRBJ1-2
TGTGCCAGCAGTTTGGGACAAAACTATGACTACACCTTC
CASSLGQNYDYTF
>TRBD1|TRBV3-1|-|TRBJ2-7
TGTGCCAGCAGCCAAGGTTACAGGGGGATCGAGTACTTC
CASSQGYRGIEYF
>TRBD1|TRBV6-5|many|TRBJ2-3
TGTGCCAGCACCCTATCCGGGACAGGGCGCACAGATACGCAGTATTTT
CASTLSGTGRTDTQYF
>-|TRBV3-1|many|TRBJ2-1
TGTGCCAGCAGCCTACATTACAATGAGCAGTTCTTC
CASSLHYNEQFF
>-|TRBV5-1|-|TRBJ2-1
TGCGCCAGCAGCTTGTTGCAGGGACCCAATGAGCAGTTCTTC
CASSLLQGPNEQFF
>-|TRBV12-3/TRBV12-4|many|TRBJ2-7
TGTGCCAGCAGTTTAGTATGGGGCGGAGTTCGAGGGACCTACGAGCAGTACTTC
CASSLVWGGVRGTYEQYF
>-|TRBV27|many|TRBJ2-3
TGTGCCAGCAGTAAACCGGGGGCAGATACGCAGTATTTT
CASSKPGADTQYF
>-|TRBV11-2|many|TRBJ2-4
TGTGCCAGCAGCTTAGGATCTGATAGGATTAAAAACATTCAGTACTTC
CASSLGSDRIKNIQYF
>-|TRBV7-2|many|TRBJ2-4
TGTGCCACCGGGGACTCACTCCGTGGCATTCAGTACTTC
CATGDSLRGIQYF
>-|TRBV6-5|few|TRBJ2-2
TGTGCCAGCAGTTACTCTCAAATGACACGTAACACCGGGAAGCTGTTTTTT
CASSYSQMTRNTGKLFF
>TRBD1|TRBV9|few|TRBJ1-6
TGTGCCAGCAGCGTCCCATCCGGGACAGAAGATTCACCCCTCCACTTT
CASSVPSGTEDSPLHF
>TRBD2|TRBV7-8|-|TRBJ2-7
TGTGCCAGCAGCGTTAGCGGGACCGGAGGGGAGCAGTACTTC
CASSVSGTGGEQYF
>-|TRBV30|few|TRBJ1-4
TGTGCCTGGGCATCCAGGTTTGCAACTAATGAAAAACGGTTTTTT
CAWASRFATNEKRFF
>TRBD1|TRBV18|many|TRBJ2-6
TGTGCCAGCTCAGCCTCACAGGGGTCCCTCTCTGGGGCCAACGTCCTGACTTTC
CASSASQGSLSGANVLTF
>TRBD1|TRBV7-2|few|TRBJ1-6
TGTGCCAGCAGCTCGAACAGGGGATCCCTTATTAATTCACCCCTCCACTTT
CASSSNRGSLINSPLHF